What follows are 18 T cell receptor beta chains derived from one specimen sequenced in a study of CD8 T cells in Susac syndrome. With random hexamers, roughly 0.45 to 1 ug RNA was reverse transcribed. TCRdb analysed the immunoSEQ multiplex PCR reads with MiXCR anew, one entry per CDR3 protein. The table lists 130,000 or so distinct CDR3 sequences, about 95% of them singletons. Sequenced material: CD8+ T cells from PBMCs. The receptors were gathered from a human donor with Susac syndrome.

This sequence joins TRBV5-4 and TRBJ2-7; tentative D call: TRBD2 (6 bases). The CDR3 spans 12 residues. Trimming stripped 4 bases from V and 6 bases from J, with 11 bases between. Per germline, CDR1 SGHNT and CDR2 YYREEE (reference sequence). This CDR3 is CASSPSGVEQYF. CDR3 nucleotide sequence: TGTGCCAGCAGCCCCTCGGGGGTCGAGCAGTACTTC.

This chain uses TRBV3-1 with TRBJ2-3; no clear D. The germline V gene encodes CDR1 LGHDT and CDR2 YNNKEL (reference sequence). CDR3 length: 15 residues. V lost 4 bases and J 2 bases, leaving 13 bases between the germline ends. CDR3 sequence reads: CASSLGLRFTDTQYF. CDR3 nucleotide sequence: TGTGCCAGCAGCCTTGGGCTTAGGTTCACAGATACGCAGTATTTT.

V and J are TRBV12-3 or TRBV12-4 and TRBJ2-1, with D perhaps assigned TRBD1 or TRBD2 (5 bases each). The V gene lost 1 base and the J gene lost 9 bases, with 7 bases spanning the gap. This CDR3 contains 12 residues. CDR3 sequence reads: CASSLGGVEQFF. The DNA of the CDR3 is TGTGCCAGCAGTTTAGGAGGGGTTGAGCAGTTCTTC.

The CDR3 DNA reads as TGCAGTGCTTATACGGGGGGGAACGTCCTGACTTTC. Encoded protein: CSAYTGGNVLTF. The chain has TRBV20-1 and TRBJ2-6; 8 nucleotides match TRBD2. The junction had 4 bases not matched to a gene; V was cut back by 5 bases and J by 10 bases. The CDR3 contains 12 residues. Germline V gene lookup returns CDR1 DFQATT and CDR2 SNEGSKA (reference sequence).

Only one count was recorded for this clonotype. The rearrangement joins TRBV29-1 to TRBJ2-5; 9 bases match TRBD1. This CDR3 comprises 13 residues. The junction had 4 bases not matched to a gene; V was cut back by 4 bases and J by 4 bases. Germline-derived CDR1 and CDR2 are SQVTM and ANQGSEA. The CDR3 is CSVVGTGRETQYF. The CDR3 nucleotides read TGCAGCGTTGTCGGGACAGGGCGAGAGACCCAGTACTTC.

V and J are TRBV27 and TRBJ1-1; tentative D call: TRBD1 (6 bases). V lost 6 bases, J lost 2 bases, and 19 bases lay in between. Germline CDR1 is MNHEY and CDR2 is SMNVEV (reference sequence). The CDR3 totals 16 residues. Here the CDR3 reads CASRPDRTSQNTEAFF. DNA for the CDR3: TGTGCCAGCAGACCGGACAGAACCTCACAAAACACTGAAGCTTTCTTT.

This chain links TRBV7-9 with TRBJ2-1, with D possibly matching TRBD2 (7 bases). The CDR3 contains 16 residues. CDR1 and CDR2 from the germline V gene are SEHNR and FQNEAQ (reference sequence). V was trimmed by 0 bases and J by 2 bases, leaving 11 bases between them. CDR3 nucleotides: TGTGCCAGCAGCTTAGCGGGGGGGCCGCCCTACAATGAGCAGTTCTTC. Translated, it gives CASSLAGGPPYNEQFF.

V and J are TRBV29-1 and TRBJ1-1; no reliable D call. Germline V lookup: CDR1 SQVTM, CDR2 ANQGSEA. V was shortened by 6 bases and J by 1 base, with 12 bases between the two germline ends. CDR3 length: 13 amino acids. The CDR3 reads CSVRDGPNTEAFF. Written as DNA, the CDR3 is TGCAGCGTCCGGGATGGTCCGAACACTGAAGCTTTCTTT.

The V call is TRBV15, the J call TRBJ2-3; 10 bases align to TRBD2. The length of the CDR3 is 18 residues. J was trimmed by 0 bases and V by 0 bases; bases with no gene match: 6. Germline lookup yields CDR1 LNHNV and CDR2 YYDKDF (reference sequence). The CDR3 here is CATSRDASGGPSTDTQYF. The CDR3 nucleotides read TGTGCCACCAGCAGAGACGCTAGCGGGGGACCAAGCACAGATACGCAGTATTTT.

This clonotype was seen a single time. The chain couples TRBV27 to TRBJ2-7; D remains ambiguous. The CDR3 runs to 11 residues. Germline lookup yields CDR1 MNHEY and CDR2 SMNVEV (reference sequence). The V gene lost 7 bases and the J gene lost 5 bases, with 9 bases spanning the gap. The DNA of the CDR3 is TGTGCCAGCACTGGGATCCACGAGCAGTACTTC. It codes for CASTGIHEQYF.

The CDR3, as DNA: TGTGCCAGCACCGGAGGACAGGGTAGCCCAGGCTACGAGCAGTACTTC. It specifies CASTGGQGSPGYEQYF. The chain is built from TRBV2 and TRBJ2-7, with 8 positions matching TRBD1. The CDR3 covers 16 residues. Germline trimming cut 7 bases from V and 3 bases from J; bases unmatched to any gene: 14. Germline lookup yields CDR1 SNHLY and CDR2 FYNNEI.

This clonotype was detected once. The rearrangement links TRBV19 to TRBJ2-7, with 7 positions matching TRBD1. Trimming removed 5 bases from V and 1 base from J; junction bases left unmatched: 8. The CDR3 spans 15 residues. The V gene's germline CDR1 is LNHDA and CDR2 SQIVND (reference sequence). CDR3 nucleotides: TGTGCCAGTAGTCGGGACAGAGGAGTTTCCTACGAGCAGTACTTC. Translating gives CASSRDRGVSYEQYF.

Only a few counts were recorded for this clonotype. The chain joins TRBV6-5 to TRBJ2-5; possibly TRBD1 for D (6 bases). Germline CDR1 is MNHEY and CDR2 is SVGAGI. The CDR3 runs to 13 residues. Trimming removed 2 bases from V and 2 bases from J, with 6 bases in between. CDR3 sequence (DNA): TGTGCCAGCAGTTACGACAGGCAAGAGACCCAGTACTTC. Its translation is CASSYDRQETQYF.

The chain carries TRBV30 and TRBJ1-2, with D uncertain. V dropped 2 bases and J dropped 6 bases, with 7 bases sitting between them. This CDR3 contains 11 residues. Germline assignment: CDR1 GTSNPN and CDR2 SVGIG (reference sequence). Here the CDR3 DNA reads TGTGCCTGGAGTAGGCGCGATGGCTACACCTTC. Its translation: CAWSRRDGYTF.

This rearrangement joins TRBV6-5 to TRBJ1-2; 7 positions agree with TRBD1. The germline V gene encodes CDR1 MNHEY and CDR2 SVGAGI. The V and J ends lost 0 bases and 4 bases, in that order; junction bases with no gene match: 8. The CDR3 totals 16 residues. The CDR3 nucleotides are TGTGCCAGCAGTTACTCTCCCCAGGGGGTGGGCTATGGCTACACCTTC. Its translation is CASSYSPQGVGYGYTF.

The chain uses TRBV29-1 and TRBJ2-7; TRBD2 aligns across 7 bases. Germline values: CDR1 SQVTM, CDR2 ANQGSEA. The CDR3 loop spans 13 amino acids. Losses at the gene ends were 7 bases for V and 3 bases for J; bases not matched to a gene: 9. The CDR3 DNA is TGCAGCGCGGGGGGAGGGGACTTCTACGAGCAGTACTTC. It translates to CSAGGGDFYEQYF.

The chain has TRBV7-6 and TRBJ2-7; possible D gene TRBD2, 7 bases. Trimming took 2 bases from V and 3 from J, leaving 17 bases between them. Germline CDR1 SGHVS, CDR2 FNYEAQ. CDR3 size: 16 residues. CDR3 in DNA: TGTGCCAGCAGCTTATCGGAGGGAGGGGGAATCTACGAGCAGTACTTC. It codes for CASSLSEGGGIYEQYF.

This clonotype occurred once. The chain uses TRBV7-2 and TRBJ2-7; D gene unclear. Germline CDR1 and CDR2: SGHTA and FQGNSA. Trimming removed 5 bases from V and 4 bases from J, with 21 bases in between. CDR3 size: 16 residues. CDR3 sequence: CASSPPLGPRLYEQYF. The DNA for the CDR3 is TGTGCCAGCAGCCCACCTCTTGGACCGAGACTGTACGAGCAGTACTTC.